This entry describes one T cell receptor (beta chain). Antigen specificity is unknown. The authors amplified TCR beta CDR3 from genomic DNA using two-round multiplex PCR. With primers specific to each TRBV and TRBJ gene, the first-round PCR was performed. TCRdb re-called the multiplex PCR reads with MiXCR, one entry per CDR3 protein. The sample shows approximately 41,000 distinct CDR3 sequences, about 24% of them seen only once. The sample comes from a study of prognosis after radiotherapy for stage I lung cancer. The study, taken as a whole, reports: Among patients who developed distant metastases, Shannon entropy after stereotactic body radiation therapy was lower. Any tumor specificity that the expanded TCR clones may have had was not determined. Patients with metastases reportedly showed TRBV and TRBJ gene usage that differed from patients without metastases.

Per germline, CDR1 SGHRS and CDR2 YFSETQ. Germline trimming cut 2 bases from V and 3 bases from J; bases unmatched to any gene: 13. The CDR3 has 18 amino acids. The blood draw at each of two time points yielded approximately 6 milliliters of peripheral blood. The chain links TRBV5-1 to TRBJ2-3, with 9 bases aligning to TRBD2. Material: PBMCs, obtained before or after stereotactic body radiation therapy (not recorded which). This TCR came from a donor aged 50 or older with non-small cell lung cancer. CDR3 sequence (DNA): TGCGCCAGCAGCTTAAAGGCCCCTAGCGGGATGCGTACAGATACGCAGTATTTT. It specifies CASSLKAPSGMRTDTQYF.